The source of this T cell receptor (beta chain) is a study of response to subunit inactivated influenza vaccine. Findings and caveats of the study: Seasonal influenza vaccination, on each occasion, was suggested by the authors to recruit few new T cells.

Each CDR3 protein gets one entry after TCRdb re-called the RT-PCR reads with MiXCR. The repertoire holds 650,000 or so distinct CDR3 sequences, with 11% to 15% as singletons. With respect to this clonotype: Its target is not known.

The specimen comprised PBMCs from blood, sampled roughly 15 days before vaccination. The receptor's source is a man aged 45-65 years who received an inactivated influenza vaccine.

CDR3 in DNA: TGTGCCAGCAGGGTTCACGACACTCAGGGGAGCGGCAATCAGCCCCAGCATTTT. Protein product: CASRVHDTQGSGNQPQHF. V gene TRBV11-1 combines with J gene TRBJ1-5, with a weak D call TRBD1 (6 bases). The germline gives CDR1 SGHAT, CDR2 FQDESV (reference sequence). Trimming shortened V by 6 bases and J by 2 bases, and 23 bases separated the two germline ends. The CDR3 totals 18 residues.